Presented here are 20 T cell receptor beta chains from one specimen sequenced in a study of OX40 agonist ivuxolimab in advanced cancers. The assay was immunoSEQ multiplex PCR, and TCRdb's table has in-frame clones only and misses some. The sample lists 55,000 to 65,000 clones, about 87% occurring once. Sequenced here: CD4+ or CD8+ T cells sorted from blood, sampled in a trial of the OX40 agonist ivuxolimab. The receptors shown here come from an adult with an advanced solid tumor such as melanoma, head and neck, liver or kidney cancer.

This clone appeared once. The rearrangement uses TRBV27 and TRBJ2-5; D is perhaps TRBD1 or TRBD2 (5 bases each). The germline gives CDR1 MNHEY, CDR2 SMNVEV (reference sequence). This CDR3 contains 13 residues. V lost 5 bases, J lost 5 bases, and 12 bases lay in between. The CDR3 DNA follows: TGTGCCAGCAGTCTCCGGGGCCTGGAGACCCAGTACTTC. Protein: CASSLRGLETQYF.

This chain connects TRBV6-1 to TRBJ1-6; no clear D gene. Germline CDR1 and CDR2: MNHNS and SASEGT. CDR3 length: 14 residues. V dropped 5 bases and J dropped 5 bases, with 10 bases sitting between them. CDR3 coding DNA: TGTGCCAGCAGTCCTGGACGGAATAATTCACCCCTCCACTTT. It specifies CASSPGRNNSPLHF.

V and J are TRBV18 and TRBJ1-5; tentatively, D is TRBD1 (5 bases). The CDR3 length is 14 residues. V was trimmed by 3 bases and J by 8 bases, leaving 14 bases between them. CDR1 is KGHSH, CDR2 LQKENI, per germline. In DNA form, the CDR3 reads TGTGCCAGCTCACCCGGGACGGCCAAAGAGCCCCAGCATTTT. This encodes CASSPGTAKEPQHF. The full variable domain, rest sourced from reference TRBV18 and TRBJ1-5, is NAGVMQNPRHLVRRRGQEARLRCSPMKGHSHVYWYRQLPEEGLKFMVYLQKENIIDESGMPKERFSAEFPKEGPSILRIQQVVRGDSAAYFCASSPGTAKEPQHFGDGTRLSIL.

This clone was observed a few times. The chain carries TRBV20-1 and TRBJ2-5, with D uncertain. The CDR3 is 10 amino acids. CDR1 and CDR2 from the germline V gene are DFQATT and SNEGSKA (reference sequence). Trimming pared 3 bases from V and 5 bases from J, leaving 4 bases between. The DNA for the CDR3 is TGCAGTGCTAGTGTCGAGACCCAGTACTTC. Translated, it gives CSASVETQYF.

This clone has a handful of counts. V gene TRBV5-8 combines with J gene TRBJ2-7; possible D gene TRBD1, 5 bases. Germline V gene data show CDR1 as SGHTS and CDR2 as YDEGEE. The CDR3 loop spans 14 amino acids. Trimming shortened V by 5 bases and J by 1 base, and 13 bases separated the two germline ends. This chain's CDR3 is CASRTRKGSYEQYF. CDR3 nucleotides: TGTGCCAGCAGGACGCGGAAGGGGTCCTACGAGCAGTACTTC.

The CDR3 here is CASSVNLRRSGNTIYF. Written as DNA, the CDR3 is TGTGCCAGCAGCGTTAATCTTCGGCGTTCTGGAAACACCATATATTTT. V is TRBV9 and J is TRBJ1-3; D ambiguous. Germline CDR1 reads SGDLS; CDR2 reads YYNGEE. The V end was cut by 2 bases, the J end by 1 base, with 13 bases between. The CDR3 is 16 residues long.

This sequence joins TRBV6-4 and TRBJ2-2; the D is unclear. Germline V gives CDR1 MRHNA, CDR2 SNTAGT. There are 13 residues in the CDR3. V lost 3 bases and J 8 bases, leaving 10 bases between the germline ends. This chain's CDR3 is CASSELGLGELFF. The DNA of the CDR3 is TGTGCCAGCAGTGAACTGGGATTGGGGGAGCTGTTTTTT.

Only a few counts were recorded for this clone. V and J are TRBV7-3 and TRBJ2-1, with D possibly TRBD2 on 5 matching bases. CDR3 length equals 13 residues. V gave up 6 bases and J gave up 6 bases, with 12 bases separating them. CDR1 and CDR2 from the germline V gene are SGHTA and FQGTGA. The CDR3 coding sequence is TGTGCCAGCAGTGGGCCGGGATCCAATGAGCAGTTCTTC. Protein: CASSGPGSNEQFF.

This clone appeared a few times. The chain combines TRBV19 with TRBJ2-7; perhaps TRBD1 as D (7 bases). With 3 bases removed from V and 7 bases from J, the gap between germline ends came to 22 bases. This CDR3 comprises 16 residues. CDR1 and CDR2 from the germline V gene are LNHDA and SQIVND (reference sequence). CDR3 residues: CASSIRGAGGREEQYF. In DNA, the CDR3 is TGTGCCAGTAGTATCAGGGGGGCAGGGGGTCGAGAGGAGCAGTACTTC.

The chain has TRBV28 and TRBJ2-7, with 9 bases that match TRBD2. With 4 bases clipped from V and 5 bases from J, the junction kept 12 bases outside the gene matches. Germline V gene data show CDR1 as MDHEN and CDR2 as SYDVKM. CDR3 size: 16 residues. CDR3 sequence (DNA): TGTGCCAGCAGTTCCCCGAGTAGCGGGAGCGTGGACGAGCAGTACTTC. Its protein product is CASSSPSSGSVDEQYF. The entire variable domain, with the rest obtained from reference TRBV28 and TRBJ2-7, is as follows: DVKVTQSSRYLVKRTGEKVFLECVQDMDHENMFWYRQDPGLGLRLIYFSYDVKMKEKGDIPEGYSVSREKKERFSLILESASTNQTSMYLCASSSPSSGSVDEQYFGPGTRLTVT.

V is TRBV6-1 and J is TRBJ1-6; D is unclear. V dropped 8 bases and J dropped 14 bases, with 7 bases sitting between them. The length of the CDR3 is 9 residues. Per germline, CDR1 MNHNS and CDR2 SASEGT. The CDR3 reads CASGQTLHF. The CDR3 region has the DNA TGTGCCAGCGGGCAAACCCTCCACTTT.

The chain employs TRBV14 and TRBJ1-2, with 9 bases that match TRBD1. The V gene's germline CDR1 is SGHDN and CDR2 FVKESK. V lost 4 bases to trimming and J lost 8 bases; unmatched junction nucleotides: 11. The CDR3 is made up of 15 amino acids. CDR3 loop: CASSPPGTGIYGYTF. CDR3 sequence (DNA): TGTGCCAGCAGCCCGCCCGGGACAGGGATATACGGCTACACCTTC.

This clone was found once. This sequence joins TRBV5-4 and TRBJ2-3; D is unclear. CDR1 and CDR2 from the germline V gene are SGHNT and YYREEE (reference sequence). Between the trimmed V and J ends, which lost 4 bases and 2 bases, there was a span of 5 bases. CDR3 length equals 12 residues. In nucleotides, the CDR3 is TGTGCCAGCAGCCGCAACACAGATACGCAGTATTTT. Encoded protein: CASSRNTDTQYF. Filled out from reference TRBV5-4 and TRBJ2-3, the complete variable domain reads ETGVTQSPTHLIKTRGQQVTLRCSSQSGHNTVSWYQQALGQGPQFIFQYYREEENGRGNFPPRFSGLQFPNYSSELNVNALELDDSALYLCASSRNTDTQYFGPGTRLTVL.

CDR3 nucleotides: TGTGCCAGCTCACCCCTCTACGAGCAGTACTTC. Translation: CASSPLYEQYF. The chain is built from TRBV18 and TRBJ2-7, with D hard to call. This CDR3 is built from 11 residues. Germline CDR1 is KGHSH and CDR2 is LQKENI. The germline V and J ends were trimmed by 3 bases and 3 bases, with 3 bases remaining between them.

The genes are TRBV5-4 and TRBJ1-2; 7 bases are a match to TRBD1. With 4 bases clipped from V and 3 bases from J, the junction kept 9 bases outside the gene matches. The CDR3 runs 15 residues. The germline gives CDR1 SGHNT, CDR2 YYREEE (reference sequence). CDR3 coding DNA: TGTGCCAGCAGCGCGAGCAGGGGGTTCCACTATGGCTACACCTTC. Translating it yields CASSASRGFHYGYTF.

The V gene is TRBV14, the J gene TRBJ1-1; D not certain. From germline, CDR1 is SGHDN and CDR2 FVKESK. With 0 bases removed from V and 11 bases from J, the gap between germline ends came to 10 bases. The CDR3 contains 12 residues. CDR3 coding DNA: TGTGCCAGCAGCCAAGAAACAGTTGGGGCTTTCTTT. This gives the protein CASSQETVGAFF.

This chain joins TRBV6-1 and TRBJ2-1; D tentatively reads TRBD1 or TRBD2 (5 bases each). Germline V CDR1 and CDR2: MNHNS, SASEGT. This CDR3 comprises 15 residues. V lost 0 bases and J 5 bases, leaving 11 bases between the germline ends. The chain's CDR3 is CASSEAWDANNEQFF. CDR3 sequence (DNA): TGTGCCAGCAGTGAAGCGTGGGACGCCAACAATGAGCAGTTCTTC.

V gene TRBV5-1 combines with J gene TRBJ1-4; the D is unclear. Germline V gives CDR1 SGHRS, CDR2 YFSETQ. There are 14 residues in the CDR3. Trimming cost V 1 base and J 0 bases, with 4 bases left between them. CDR3 sequence (DNA): TGCGCCAGCAGCTTGATTGCAACTAATGAAAAACTGTTTTTT. Translating gives CASSLIATNEKLFF.

This clone was found once. The chain recombines TRBV5-4 with TRBJ1-1, with a tentative D call TRBD1 (6 bases). Germline CDR1 is SGHNT and CDR2 is YYREEE (reference sequence). Trimming took 0 bases from V and 0 from J, leaving 6 bases between them. CDR3 size: 14 residues. CDR3 DNA sequence: TGTGCCAGCAGCTTGGACAGGGTGAACACTGAAGCTTTCTTT. Residues: CASSLDRVNTEAFF.

The chain uses TRBV7-9 and TRBJ1-5; TRBD1 matches 7 bases. Germline V CDR1 and CDR2: SEHNR, FQNEAQ (reference sequence). Trimming took 4 bases from V and 9 from J; bases not matched to a gene: 12. The length of the CDR3 is 15 residues. This CDR3 reads CASSSNDRAPGPQHF. In DNA form, the CDR3 reads TGTGCCAGCAGCTCGAACGACAGGGCCCCGGGGCCCCAGCATTTT.